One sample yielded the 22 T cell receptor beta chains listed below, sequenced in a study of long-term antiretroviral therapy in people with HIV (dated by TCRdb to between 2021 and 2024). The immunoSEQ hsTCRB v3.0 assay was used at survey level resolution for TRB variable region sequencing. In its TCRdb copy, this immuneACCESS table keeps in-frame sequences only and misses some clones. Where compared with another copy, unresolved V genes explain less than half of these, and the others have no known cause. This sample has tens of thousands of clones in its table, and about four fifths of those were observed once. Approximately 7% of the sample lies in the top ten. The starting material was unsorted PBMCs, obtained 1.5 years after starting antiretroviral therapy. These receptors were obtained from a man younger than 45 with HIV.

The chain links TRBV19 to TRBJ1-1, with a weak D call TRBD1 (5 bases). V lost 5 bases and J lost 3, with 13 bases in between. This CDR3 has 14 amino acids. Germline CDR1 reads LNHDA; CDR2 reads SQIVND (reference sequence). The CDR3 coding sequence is TGTGCCAGTAGTTACACGGGGGGGTACACTGAAGCTTTCTTT. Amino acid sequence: CASSYTGGYTEAFF.

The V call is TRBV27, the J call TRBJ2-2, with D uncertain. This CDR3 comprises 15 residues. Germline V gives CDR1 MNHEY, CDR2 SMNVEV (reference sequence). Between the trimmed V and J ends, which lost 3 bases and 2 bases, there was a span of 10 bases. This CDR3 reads CASSFFYTNTGELFF. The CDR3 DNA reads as TGTGCCAGCAGTTTCTTCTACACCAACACCGGGGAGCTGTTTTTT.

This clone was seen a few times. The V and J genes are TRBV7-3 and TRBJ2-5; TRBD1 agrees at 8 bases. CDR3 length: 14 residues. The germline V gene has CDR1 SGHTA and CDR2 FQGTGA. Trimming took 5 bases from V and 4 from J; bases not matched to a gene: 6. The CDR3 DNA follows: TGTGCCAGCAGCCAGACAGGGGCCGGAGAGACCCAGTACTTC. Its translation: CASSQTGAGETQYF.

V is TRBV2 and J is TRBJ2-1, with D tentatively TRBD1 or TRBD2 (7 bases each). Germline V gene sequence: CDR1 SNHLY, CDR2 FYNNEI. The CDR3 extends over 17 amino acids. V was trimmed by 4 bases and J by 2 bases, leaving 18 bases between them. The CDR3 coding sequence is TGTGCCAGCAGTGGGCCAGGGGGGGTAGCAACCTACAATGAGCAGTTCTTC. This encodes CASSGPGGVATYNEQFF.

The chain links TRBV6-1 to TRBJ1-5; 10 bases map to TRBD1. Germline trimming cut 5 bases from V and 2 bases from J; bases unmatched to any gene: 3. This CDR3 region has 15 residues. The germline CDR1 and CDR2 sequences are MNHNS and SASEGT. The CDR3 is CASSPGQGGNQPQHF. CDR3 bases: TGTGCCAGCAGTCCTGGACAGGGGGGCAATCAGCCCCAGCATTTT.

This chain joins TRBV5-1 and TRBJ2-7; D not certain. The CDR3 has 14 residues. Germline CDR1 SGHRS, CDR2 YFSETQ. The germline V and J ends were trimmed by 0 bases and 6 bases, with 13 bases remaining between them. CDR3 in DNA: TGCGCCAGCAGCTTGGTAGAAGGGTTAAGCGAGCAGTACTTC. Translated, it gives CASSLVEGLSEQYF.

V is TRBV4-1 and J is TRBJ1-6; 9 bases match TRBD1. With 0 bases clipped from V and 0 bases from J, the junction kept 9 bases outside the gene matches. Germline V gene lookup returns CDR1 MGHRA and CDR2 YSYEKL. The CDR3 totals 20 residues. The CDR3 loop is CASSQDPDRGRPSYNSPLHF. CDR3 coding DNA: TGCGCCAGCAGCCAAGACCCGGACAGGGGACGGCCCTCCTATAATTCACCCCTCCACTTT.

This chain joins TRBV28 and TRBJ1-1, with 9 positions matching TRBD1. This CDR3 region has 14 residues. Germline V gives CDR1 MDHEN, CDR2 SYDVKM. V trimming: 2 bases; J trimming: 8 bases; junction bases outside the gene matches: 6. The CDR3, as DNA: TGTGCCAGCAGTTTACGCGGGACAGGGAGAGAAGCTTTCTTT. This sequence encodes CASSLRGTGREAFF. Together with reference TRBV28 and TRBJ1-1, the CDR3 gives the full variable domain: DVKVTQSSRYLVKRTGEKVFLECVQDMDHENMFWYRQDPGLGLRLIYFSYDVKMKEKGDIPEGYSVSREKKERFSLILESASTNQTSMYLCASSLRGTGREAFFGQGTRLTVV.

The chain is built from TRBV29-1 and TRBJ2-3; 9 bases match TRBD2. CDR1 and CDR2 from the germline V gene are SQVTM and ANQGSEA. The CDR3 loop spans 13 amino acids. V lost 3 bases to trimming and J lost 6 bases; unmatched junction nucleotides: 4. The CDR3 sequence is CSVDGLAGDTQYF. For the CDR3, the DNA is TGCAGCGTTGACGGGCTAGCGGGGGATACGCAGTATTTT.

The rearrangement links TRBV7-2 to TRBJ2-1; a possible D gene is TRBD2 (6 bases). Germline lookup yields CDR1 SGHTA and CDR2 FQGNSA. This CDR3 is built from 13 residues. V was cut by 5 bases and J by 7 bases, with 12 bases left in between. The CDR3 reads CASSQIGGNEQFF. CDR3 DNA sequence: TGTGCCAGCAGCCAGATTGGGGGGAATGAGCAGTTCTTC.

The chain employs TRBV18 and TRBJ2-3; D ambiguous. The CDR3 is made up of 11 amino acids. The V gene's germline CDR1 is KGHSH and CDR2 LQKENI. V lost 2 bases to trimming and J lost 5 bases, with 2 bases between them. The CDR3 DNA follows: TGTGCCAGCTCACCAGGAGATACGCAGTATTTT. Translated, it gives CASSPGDTQYF.

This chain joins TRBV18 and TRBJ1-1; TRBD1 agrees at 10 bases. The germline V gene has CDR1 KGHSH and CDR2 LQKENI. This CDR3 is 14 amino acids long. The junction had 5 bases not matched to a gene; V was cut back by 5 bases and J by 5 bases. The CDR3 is CASSNSGQGTEAFF. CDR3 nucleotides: TGTGCCAGCTCAAACTCGGGACAGGGGACTGAAGCTTTCTTT.

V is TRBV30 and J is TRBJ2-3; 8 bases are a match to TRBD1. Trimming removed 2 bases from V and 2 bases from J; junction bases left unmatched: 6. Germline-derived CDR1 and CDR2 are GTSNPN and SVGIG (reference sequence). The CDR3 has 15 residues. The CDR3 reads CAWSSGQGITDTQYF. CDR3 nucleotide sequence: TGTGCCTGGAGTAGTGGACAGGGAATCACAGATACGCAGTATTTT.

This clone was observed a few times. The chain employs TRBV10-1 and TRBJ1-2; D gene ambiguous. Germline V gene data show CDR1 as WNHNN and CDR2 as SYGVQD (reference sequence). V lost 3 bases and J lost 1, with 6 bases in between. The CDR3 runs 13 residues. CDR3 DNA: TGCGCCAGCAGTGATGCTATTAACTATGGCTACACCTTC. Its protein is CASSDAINYGYTF.

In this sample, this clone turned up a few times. CDR3 sequence: CASLGHSNQPQHF. In nucleotides, the CDR3 is TGTGCCAGCTTAGGGCATAGCAATCAGCCCCAGCATTTT. V gene TRBV28 combines with J gene TRBJ1-5; D unclear. Germline V CDR1 and CDR2: MDHEN, SYDVKM. V was trimmed by 8 bases and J by 0 bases, leaving 8 bases between them. The CDR3 is made up of 13 amino acids. Based on the CDR3 plus reference TRBV28 and TRBJ1-5, the full variable domain is DVKVTQSSRYLVKRTGEKVFLECVQDMDHENMFWYRQDPGLGLRLIYFSYDVKMKEKGDIPEGYSVSREKKERFSLILESASTNQTSMYLCASLGHSNQPQHFGDGTRLSIL.

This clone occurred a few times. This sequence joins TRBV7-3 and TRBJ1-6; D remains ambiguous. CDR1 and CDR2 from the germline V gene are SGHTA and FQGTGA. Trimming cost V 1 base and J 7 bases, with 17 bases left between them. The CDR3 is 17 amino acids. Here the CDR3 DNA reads TGTGCCAGCAGCTTAAATCCCCGGGCAGCCTCAAATTCACCCCTCCACTTT. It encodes CASSLNPRAASNSPLHF.

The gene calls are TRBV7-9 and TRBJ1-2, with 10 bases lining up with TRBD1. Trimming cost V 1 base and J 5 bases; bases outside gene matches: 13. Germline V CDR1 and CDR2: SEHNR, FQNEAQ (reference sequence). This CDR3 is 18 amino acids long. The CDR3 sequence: CASSLVNEGPGQGYGYTF. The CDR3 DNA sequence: TGTGCCAGCAGCTTAGTAAACGAGGGACCGGGACAGGGGTATGGCTACACCTTC.

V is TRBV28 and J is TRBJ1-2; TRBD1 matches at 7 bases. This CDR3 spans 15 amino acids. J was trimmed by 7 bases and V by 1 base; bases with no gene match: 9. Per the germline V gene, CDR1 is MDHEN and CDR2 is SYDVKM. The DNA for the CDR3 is TGTGCCAGCAGTTTATCCGGACAGGAAGGGTCTGGCTACACCTTC. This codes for CASSLSGQEGSGYTF.

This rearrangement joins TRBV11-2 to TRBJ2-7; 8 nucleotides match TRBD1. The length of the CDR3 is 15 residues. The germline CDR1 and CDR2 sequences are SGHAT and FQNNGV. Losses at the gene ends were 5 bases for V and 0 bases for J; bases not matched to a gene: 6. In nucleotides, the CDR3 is TGTGCCAGCAGCCGTACCGGGACAGGCTCCTACGAGCAGTACTTC. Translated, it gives CASSRTGTGSYEQYF.

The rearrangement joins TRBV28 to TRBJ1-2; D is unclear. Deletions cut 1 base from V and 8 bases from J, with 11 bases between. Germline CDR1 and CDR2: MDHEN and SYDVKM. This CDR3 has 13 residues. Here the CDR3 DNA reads TGTGCCAGCAGTTTATTAGCCAGACCCGGCTACACCTTC. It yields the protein CASSLLARPGYTF.

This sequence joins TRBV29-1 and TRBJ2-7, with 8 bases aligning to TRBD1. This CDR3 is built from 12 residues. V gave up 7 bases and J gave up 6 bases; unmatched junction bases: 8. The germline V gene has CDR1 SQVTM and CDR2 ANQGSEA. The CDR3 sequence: CSGRTGSSEQYF. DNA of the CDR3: TGCAGCGGCAGGACAGGGTCAAGCGAGCAGTACTTC.

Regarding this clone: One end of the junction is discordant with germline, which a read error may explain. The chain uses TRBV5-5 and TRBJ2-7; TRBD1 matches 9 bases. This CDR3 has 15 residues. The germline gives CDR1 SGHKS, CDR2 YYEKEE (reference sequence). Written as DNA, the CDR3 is TGTGCCAGCAGCTTCGCCGGGACAGGGAAGGGTTGGGCGAACTTC. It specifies CASSFAGTGKGWANF.